This is a list of T cell receptor beta chains from one sample in a study of CD8 T cells in ankylosing spondylitis. TCRdb re-called the 5' RACE reads through MiXCR, storing one row per CDR3 protein. In the table there are approximately 440,000 distinct CDR3 sequences, approximately 17% of which are singletons. Input material: blood, either unsorted or a sorted T cell fraction (not recorded which). These receptors were obtained from a male donor with ankylosing spondylitis. Each CDR3 is given without its conserved first and last residue. Each record gives: V gene, CDR3 length, CDR3 protein.

V gene: TRBV6-5
CDR3 length: 14
CDR3 protein: ASSYVYRAIPGELF

V gene: TRBV5-5
CDR3 length: 13
CDR3 protein: ASSLFQGVGEKLF

V gene: TRBV21-1
CDR3 length: 15
CDR3 protein: ASSRRGDRGSNQPQH

V gene: TRBV2
CDR3 length: 12
CDR3 protein: ASSVPVSGSEQF

V gene: TRBV20-1
CDR3 length: 16
CDR3 protein: SASFRLAGLSSYNEQF

V gene: TRBV3-1
CDR3 length: 12
CDR3 protein: ASSRQAGGRTQY

V gene: TRBV7-2
CDR3 length: 12
CDR3 protein: GNSRPGKNTEAF

V gene: TRBV12-3/TRBV12-4
CDR3 length: 12
CDR3 protein: ASAFRDRATEAF

V gene: TRBV6-5
CDR3 length: 12
CDR3 protein: ASGSGGWNSPLH

V gene: TRBV6-1
CDR3 length: 14
CDR3 protein: ASRESGGARYNEQF

V gene: TRBV25-1
CDR3 length: 14
CDR3 protein: ASSEGLAGSYNEQF

V gene: TRBV4-3
CDR3 length: 12
CDR3 protein: ASSLRRGIDEQY

V gene: TRBV9
CDR3 length: 16
CDR3 protein: ASSVGPGVAWGADTQY

V gene: TRBV20-1
CDR3 length: 13
CDR3 protein: SARPPDRGPGGYT

V gene: TRBV2
CDR3 length: 13
CDR3 protein: ASRDTGLSNEKLF

V gene: TRBV4-3
CDR3 length: 12
CDR3 protein: ASSRTSSYNEQF

V gene: TRBV5-1
CDR3 length: 13
CDR3 protein: ASSLISASTDTQY

V gene: TRBV10-3
CDR3 length: 11
CDR3 protein: ATGQSNTGELF

V gene: TRBV2
CDR3 length: 13
CDR3 protein: ASRPLGGITGELF

V gene: TRBV9
CDR3 length: 13
CDR3 protein: ASSVEDKRRETQY

V gene: TRBV29-1
CDR3 length: 9
CDR3 protein: SVDRRDTQY

V gene: TRBV20-1
CDR3 length: 12
CDR3 protein: SASTGKQNSPLH

V gene: TRBV29-1
CDR3 length: 11
CDR3 protein: SVFFGQGGTQY

V gene: TRBV24-1
CDR3 length: 11
CDR3 protein: ATSDGGAQPQH